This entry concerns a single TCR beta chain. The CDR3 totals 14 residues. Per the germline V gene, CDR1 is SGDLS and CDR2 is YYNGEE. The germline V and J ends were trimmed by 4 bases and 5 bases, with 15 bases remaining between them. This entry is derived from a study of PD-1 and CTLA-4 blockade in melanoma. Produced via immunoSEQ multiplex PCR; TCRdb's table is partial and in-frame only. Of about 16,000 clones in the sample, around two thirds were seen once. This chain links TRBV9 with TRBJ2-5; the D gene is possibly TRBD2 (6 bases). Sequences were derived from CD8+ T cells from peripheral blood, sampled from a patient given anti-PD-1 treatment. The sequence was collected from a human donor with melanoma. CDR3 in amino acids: CASSIPTEGETQYF. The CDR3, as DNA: TGTGCCAGCAGCATACCCACGGAGGGCGAGACCCAGTACTTC.